The 3 T cell receptor beta chains below all came from one sample that was sequenced in a study of T-cell memory formation after mild COVID-19. One entry per CDR3 protein results from TCRdb running MiXCR on the 5' RACE reads. The sample contains 300,000 to 350,000 distinct CDR3 sequences, less than 20% of which appear only once. The sample was PBMCs or a T cell subset sorted from them (not recorded which). These receptors were obtained from a man aged 18 to 35 who had mild COVID-19 (a few samples of this study predate the infection). Cell type and time point are not known.

This sequence joins TRBV5-1 and TRBJ2-7; D is possibly TRBD1 or TRBD2 (5 bases each). V gave up 4 bases and J gave up 3 bases, with 14 bases separating them. The CDR3 runs 14 residues. In germline, CDR1 is SGHRS, CDR2 YFSETQ. The CDR3 loop is CASSNRDALYEQYF. CDR3 coding DNA: TGCGCCAGCAGCAACCGGGACGCCCTCTACGAGCAGTACTTC.

This chain joins TRBV9 and TRBJ2-7; 8 nucleotides agree with TRBD2. V lost 0 bases to trimming and J lost 7 bases; unmatched junction nucleotides: 9. CDR3 size: 15 residues. Germline V gives CDR1 SGDLS, CDR2 YYNGEE. The CDR3 DNA sequence: TGTGCCAGCAGCGTAGGGACTAGCCCGTTACGGGAGCAGTACTTC. It is translated as CASSVGTSPLREQYF.

The rearrangement uses TRBV4-2 and TRBJ2-3; the D gene could be TRBD1 or TRBD2 (6 bases each). The V end lost 4 bases, the J end lost 9 bases, and 23 bases lay between the germline ends. This CDR3 spans 16 amino acids. CDR1 and CDR2 (germline): LGHNA, YNFKEQ. The CDR3 is CASSRRPERLGGTQYF. In DNA form, the CDR3 reads TGTGCCAGCAGCCGCCGGCCCGAGCGACTAGGGGGGACGCAGTATTTT.